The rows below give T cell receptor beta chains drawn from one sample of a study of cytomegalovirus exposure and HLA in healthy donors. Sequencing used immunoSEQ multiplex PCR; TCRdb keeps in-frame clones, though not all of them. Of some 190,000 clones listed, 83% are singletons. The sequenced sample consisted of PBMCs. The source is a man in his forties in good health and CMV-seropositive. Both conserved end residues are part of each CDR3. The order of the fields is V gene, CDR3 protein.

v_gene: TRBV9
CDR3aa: CASSVLAGGPGELFF

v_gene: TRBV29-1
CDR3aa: CSVEDQSGTSYEQYF

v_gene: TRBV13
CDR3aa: CASSSLADTQYF

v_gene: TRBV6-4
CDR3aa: CASSLTAGTANTEAFF

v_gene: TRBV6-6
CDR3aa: CASSYDRAGTEAFF

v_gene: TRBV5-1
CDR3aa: CASSLMRDGYEQYF

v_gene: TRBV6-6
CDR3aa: CASSYPNRGLAYEQYF

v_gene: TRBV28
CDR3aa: CATVTAYEQYF

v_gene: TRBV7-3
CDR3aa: CASSLVAGDNEQFF

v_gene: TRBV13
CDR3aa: CASSPRGGWSMNTEAFF

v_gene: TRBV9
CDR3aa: CASSALFGGSGANVLTF

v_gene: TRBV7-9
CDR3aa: CASSPTDPYEQYF

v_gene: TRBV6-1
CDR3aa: CASGGSGLGRGQYGYTF

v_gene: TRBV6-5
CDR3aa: CASSYPSGAEAFF

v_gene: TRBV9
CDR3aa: CASSVGVTGGRTEAFF

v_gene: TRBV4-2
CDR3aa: CASSQVTGVPYEQYF